This T cell receptor (beta chain) was documented in a study of T-cell reconstitution after alpha-beta-depleted transplantation in children. Notes on the study in general: At one year after transplant, newly produced T cells mostly accounted for T-cell counts and diversity.

This clonotype was found many times. Its antigen is unknown. Unique molecular identifiers were incorporated during preparation of the TCRbeta library. TCRdb reanalysed the PCR reads using MiXCR and keeps one entry per CDR3 protein. Of fewer than 450,000 distinct CDR3 sequences in the sample, roughly 17% are singletons; the top ten hold 35% to 50%. The CDR3 covers 16 residues. V was pared by 0 bases and J by 0 bases, with 14 bases between. The germline gives CDR1 DFQATT, CDR2 SNEGSKA (reference sequence). The receptor's source is a male patient aged 2 to 9 who had a stem cell transplant for acute lymphoblastic leukemia, so the T cells may come from the graft donor. The source material was PBMCs, mostly from graft donor cells, sampled 360 days after TCRalphabeta/CD19-depleted stem cell transplant. V is TRBV20-1 and J is TRBJ1-1; D unresolved. The CDR3, as DNA: TGCAGTGCTAGAGATTTGGCCAGACTAATGAACACTGAAGCTTTCTTT. Protein: CSARDLARLMNTEAFF.